A single TCR beta chain is shown here with its context. Its target is not known. V dropped 3 bases and J dropped 5 bases, with 8 bases sitting between them. CDR3 length: 13 residues. CDR1 and CDR2 from the germline V gene are LNHNV and YYDKDF (reference sequence). This record belongs to a study of liver allograft versus peripheral blood T cells. Whole-study context: Blood and transplanted-liver T cell receptor repertoires from recipients were compared. Study-wide results and caveats: There were reportedly differences between T cell receptor repertoires inside liver allografts and those in peripheral blood.

TCRdb independently ran MiXCR on the reads; one entry per CDR3 protein. Of more than 300 distinct CDR3 sequences listed, under 30% are singletons. This TCR derives from a human patient who had a liver transplant. The graft donor may account for some of the T cells. V usage is TRBV15 and J usage is TRBJ2-4; TRBD1 might be the D (6 bases). The CDR3 is CATSRRQENIQYF. CDR3 coding DNA: TGTGCCACCAGCAGGAGACAGGAAAACATTCAGTACTTC.